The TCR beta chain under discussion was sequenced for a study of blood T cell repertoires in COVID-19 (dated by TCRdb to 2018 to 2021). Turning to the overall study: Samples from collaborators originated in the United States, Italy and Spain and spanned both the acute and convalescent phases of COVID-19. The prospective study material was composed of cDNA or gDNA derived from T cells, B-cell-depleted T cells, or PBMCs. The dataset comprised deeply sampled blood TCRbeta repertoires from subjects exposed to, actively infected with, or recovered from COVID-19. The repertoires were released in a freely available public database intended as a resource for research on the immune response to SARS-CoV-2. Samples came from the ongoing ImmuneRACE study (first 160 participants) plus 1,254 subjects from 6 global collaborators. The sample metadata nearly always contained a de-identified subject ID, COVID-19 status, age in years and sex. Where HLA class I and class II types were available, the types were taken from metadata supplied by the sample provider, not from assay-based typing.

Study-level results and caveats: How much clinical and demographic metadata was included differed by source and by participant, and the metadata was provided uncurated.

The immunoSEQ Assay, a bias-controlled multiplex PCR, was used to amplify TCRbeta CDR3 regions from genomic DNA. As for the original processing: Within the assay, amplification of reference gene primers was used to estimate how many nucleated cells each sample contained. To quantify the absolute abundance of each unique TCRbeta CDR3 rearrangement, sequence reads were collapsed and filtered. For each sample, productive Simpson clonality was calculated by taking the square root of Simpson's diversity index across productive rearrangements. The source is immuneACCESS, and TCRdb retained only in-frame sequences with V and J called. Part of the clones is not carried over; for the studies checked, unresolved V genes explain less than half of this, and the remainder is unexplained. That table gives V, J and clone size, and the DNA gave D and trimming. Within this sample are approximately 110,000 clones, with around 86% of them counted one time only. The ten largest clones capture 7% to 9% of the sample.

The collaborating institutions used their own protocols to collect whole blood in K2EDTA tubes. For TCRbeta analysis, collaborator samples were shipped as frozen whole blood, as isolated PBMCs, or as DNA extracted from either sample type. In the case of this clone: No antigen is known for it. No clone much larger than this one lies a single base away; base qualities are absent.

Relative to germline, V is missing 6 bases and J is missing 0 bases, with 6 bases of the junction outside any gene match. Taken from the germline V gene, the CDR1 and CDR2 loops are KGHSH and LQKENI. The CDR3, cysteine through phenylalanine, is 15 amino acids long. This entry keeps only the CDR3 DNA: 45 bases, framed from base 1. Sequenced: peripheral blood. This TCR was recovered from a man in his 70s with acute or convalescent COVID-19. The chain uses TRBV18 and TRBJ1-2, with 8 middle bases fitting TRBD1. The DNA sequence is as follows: TGTGCCAGCTCTCGGGACAGGCCGTCTAACTATGGCTACACCTTC. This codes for CASSRDRPSNYGYTF.